The T cell receptor (beta chain) described here comes from a study of T-cell reconstitution after alpha-beta-depleted transplantation in children (dated by TCRdb to about 2016). Background on the whole study: T-cell immune reconstitution after TCRalphabeta/CD19-depleted allogeneic hematopoietic cell transplantation in children was quantitatively tracked in the study by means of TCR repertoire profiling. What the authors observed across the whole study: Apparently early alphabetaT-cell count recovery about two months after transplant reportedly relied on only several hundred rapidly expanded clones derived from non-depleted graft cells. In some patients, high TCRbeta diversity at day 60 was attributed to recipient T cells and intrathymic progenitors that had survived conditioning. The frequencies of hyperexpanded clones fell over the following months, and after one year, T-cell counts and TCRbeta diversity were mostly attributed to newly produced T cells.

The library was produced with PCR. The data were produced on an Illumina HiSeq 2500. Molecular barcoding was employed in the preparation of TCR libraries, with unique molecular identifiers being used to normalize TCRbeta repertoire quantification. TCRdb reanalyzed the raw reads on its own, using fastp at Q25 for trimming and MiXCR for clone calling, and kept in-frame beta chains. Each entry merges the rows of one CDR3 protein and shows their most common DNA and genes. The sample includes about 260,000 distinct CDR3 sequences, with less than 9% observed a single time. The ten largest clones take up approximately 6% of the sample. Ten or more counts support this clonotype. No cognate antigen has been identified for it. Nothing much larger sits one base from this clone, and base qualities are not available. The treatment or condition label for this specimen denotes: allogeneic hematopoietic cell transplantation with graft depleted of TCRalphabeta T cells and CD19 B cells. The transplant recipients were children given TCRalphabeta/CD19-depleted allogeneic hematopoietic cell grafts.

A distance of 10 bases separates the germline ends of V and J, which lose 5 bases and 3 bases respectively. Via the germline V gene, CDR1 is SGHTA and CDR2 FQGTGA. The CDR3 covers 13 residues, taking in both the cysteine and the phenylalanine. Only the CDR3 DNA is retained, 39 bases long and in frame from the first base. The source is a male patient younger than 18 who had a stem cell transplant for acute lymphoblastic leukemia, so the T cells may come from the graft donor. The rearrangement combines TRBV7-3 with TRBJ1-1, and possibly TRBD1, on 5 matching bases. This material consisted of PBMCs, mostly from graft donor cells, taken 180 days after TCRalphabeta/CD19-depleted stem cell transplant. The DNA reads TGTGCCAGCAGCCCAGGGAGGGACACTGAAGCTTTCTTT. Its protein reads: CASSPGRDTEAFF.